The T cell receptor beta chain under discussion was sequenced for a study of human T cells and chemical hapten exposure. General study points: Among TCRs, those above 1 in 1000 frequency were unaffected by DPC sensitization. Patch test score rose with PT1 expanded TCR count, significant at thresholds 8, 16 and 32, not 4. All donors were alopecia patients, so their immunity may differ from that of healthy people.

The sample's time point: pre-sensitization, week 0. The treatment here: therapeutic diphenylcyclopropenone sensitization with weekly scalp DPC. The ends lost 3 bases at V and 7 bases at J; junction bases unmatched: 8. Germline CDR1 MNHNS, CDR2 SASEGT. This CDR3 has 16 residues. To note about this clonotype: Its antigen remains unidentified.

In the library, unique molecular identifiers were attached to individual cDNA molecules. TCRdb called the RACE reads again in MiXCR, with one record for every CDR3 protein. The repertoire has more than 80,000 distinct CDR3 sequences, around 12% of them found once; the top ten carry around 1.6%. This specimen was whole blood, taken in connection with sensitization to the hapten diphenylcyclopropenone (DPC). The TCR was taken from a woman aged 50 to 65 with alopecia areata. Some clones in this sample may be carry-over from other donors' samples. The chain joins TRBV6-1 to TRBJ2-1; the match to TRBD2 covers 11 bases. CDR3 sequence reads: CASSDIGLAGGNEQFF. The CDR3 region has the DNA TGTGCCAGCAGTGACATAGGGCTAGCGGGGGGAAATGAGCAGTTCTTC.